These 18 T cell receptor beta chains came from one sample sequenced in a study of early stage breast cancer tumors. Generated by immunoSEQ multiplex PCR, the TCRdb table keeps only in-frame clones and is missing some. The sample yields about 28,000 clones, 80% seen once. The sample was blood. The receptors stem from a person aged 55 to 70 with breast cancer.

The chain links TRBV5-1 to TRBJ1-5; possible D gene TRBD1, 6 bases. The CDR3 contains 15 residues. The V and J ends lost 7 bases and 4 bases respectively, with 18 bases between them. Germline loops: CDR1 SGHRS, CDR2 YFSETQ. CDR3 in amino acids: CASAREGGANQPQHF. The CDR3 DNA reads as TGCGCCAGCGCACGGGAGGGGGGAGCAAATCAGCCCCAGCATTTT.

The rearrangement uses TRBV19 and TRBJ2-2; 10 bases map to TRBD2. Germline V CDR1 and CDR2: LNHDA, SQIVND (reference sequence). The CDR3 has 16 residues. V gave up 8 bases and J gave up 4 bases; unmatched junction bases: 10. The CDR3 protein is CASGLGLAGATGELFF. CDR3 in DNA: TGTGCCAGTGGTCTGGGGCTAGCGGGAGCCACCGGGGAGCTGTTTTTT.

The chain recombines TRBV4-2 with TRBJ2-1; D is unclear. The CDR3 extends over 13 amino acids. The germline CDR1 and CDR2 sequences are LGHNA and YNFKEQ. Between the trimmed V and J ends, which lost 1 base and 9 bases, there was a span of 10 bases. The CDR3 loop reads CASSQVGGGEQFF. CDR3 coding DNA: TGTGCCAGCAGCCAAGTCGGCGGTGGTGAGCAGTTCTTC.

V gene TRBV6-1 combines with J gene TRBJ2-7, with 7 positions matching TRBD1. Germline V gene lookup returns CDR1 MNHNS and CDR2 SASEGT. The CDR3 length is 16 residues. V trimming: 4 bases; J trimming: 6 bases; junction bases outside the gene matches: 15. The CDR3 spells CASSGLGQPRGVEQYF. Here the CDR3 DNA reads TGTGCCAGCAGTGGACTGGGACAGCCTCGAGGGGTCGAGCAGTACTTC.

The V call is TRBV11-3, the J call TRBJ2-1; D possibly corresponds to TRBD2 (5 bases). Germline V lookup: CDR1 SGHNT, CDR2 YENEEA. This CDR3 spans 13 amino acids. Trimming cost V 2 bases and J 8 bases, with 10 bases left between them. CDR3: CASSLSDGDEQFF. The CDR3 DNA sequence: TGTGCCAGCAGCTTATCTGACGGGGATGAGCAGTTCTTC. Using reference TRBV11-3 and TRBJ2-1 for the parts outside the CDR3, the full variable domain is EAGVVQSPRYKIIEKKQPVAFWCNPISGHNTLYWYLQNLGQGPELLIRYENEEAVDDSQLPKDRFSAERLKGVDSTLKIQPAELGDSAVYLCASSLSDGDEQFFGPGTRLTVL.

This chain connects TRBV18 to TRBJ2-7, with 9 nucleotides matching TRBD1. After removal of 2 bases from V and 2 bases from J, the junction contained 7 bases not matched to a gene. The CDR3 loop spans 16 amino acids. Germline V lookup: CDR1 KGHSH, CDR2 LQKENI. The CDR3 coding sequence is TGTGCCAGCTCACCAATCAGACAGGGGGGGACCTACGAGCAGTACTTC. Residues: CASSPIRQGGTYEQYF.

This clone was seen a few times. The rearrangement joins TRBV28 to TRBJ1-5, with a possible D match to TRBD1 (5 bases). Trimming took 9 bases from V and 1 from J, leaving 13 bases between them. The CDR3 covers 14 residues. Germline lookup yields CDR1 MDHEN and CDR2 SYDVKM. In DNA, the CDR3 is TGTGCCAGTGAGGTGGGGGGGAGCAATCAGCCCCAGCATTTT. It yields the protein CASEVGGSNQPQHF.

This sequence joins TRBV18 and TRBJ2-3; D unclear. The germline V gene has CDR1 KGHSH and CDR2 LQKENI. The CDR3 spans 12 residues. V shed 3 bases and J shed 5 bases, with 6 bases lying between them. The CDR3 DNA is TGTGCCAGCTCACCTTACGGAGATACGCAGTATTTT. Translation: CASSPYGDTQYF. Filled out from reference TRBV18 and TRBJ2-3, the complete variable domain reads NAGVMQNPRHLVRRRGQEARLRCSPMKGHSHVYWYRQLPEEGLKFMVYLQKENIIDESGMPKERFSAEFPKEGPSILRIQQVVRGDSAAYFCASSPYGDTQYFGPGTRLTVL.

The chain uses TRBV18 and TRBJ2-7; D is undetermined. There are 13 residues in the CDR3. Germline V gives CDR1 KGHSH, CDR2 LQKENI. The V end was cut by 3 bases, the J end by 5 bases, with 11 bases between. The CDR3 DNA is TGTGCCAGCTCACCCTCCTTACGGGACGAGCAGTACTTC. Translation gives CASSPSLRDEQYF.

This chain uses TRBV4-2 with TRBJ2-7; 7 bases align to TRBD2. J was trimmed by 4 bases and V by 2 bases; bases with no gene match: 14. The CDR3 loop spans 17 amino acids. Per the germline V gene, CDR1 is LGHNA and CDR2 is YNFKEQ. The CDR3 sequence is CASSQQAYGGGAYEQYF. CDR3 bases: TGTGCCAGCAGCCAACAGGCGTACGGGGGAGGGGCGTACGAGCAGTACTTC.

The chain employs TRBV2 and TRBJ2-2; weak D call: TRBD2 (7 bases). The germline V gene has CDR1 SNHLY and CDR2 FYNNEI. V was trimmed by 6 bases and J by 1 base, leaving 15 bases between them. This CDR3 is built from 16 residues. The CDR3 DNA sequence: TGTGCCAGCAGCCTCCGGGGGGCTGTGAACACCGGGGAGCTGTTTTTT. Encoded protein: CASSLRGAVNTGELFF. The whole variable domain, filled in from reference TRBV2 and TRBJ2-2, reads EPEVTQTPSHQVTQMGQEVILRCVPISNHLYFYWYRQILGQKVEFLVSFYNNEISEKSEIFDDQFSVERPDGSNFTLKIRSTKLEDSAMYFCASSLRGAVNTGELFFGEGSRLTVL.

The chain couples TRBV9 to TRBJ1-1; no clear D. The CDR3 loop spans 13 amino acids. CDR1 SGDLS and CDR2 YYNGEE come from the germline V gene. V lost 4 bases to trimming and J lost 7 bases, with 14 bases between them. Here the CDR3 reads CASSPMAGLEAFF. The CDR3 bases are TGTGCCAGCAGCCCCATGGCGGGCCTTGAAGCTTTCTTT. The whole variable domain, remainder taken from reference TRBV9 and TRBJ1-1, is DSGVTQTPKHLITATGQRVTLRCSPRSGDLSVYWYQQSLDQGLQFLIQYYNGEERAKGNILERFSAQQFPDLHSELNLSSLELGDSALYFCASSPMAGLEAFFGQGTRLTVV.

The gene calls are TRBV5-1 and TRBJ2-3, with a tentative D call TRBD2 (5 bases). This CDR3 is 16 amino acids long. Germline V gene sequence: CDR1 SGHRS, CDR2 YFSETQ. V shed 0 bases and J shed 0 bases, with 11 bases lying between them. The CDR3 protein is CASSLGTATSTDTQYF. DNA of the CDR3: TGCGCCAGCAGCTTGGGGACTGCTACTAGCACAGATACGCAGTATTTT.

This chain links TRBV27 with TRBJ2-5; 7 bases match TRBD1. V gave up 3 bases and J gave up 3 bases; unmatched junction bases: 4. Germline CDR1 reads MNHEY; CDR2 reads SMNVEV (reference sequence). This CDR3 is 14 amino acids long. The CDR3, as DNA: TGTGCCAGCAGTTTGACAGGGTCCAAAGAGACCCAGTACTTC. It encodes CASSLTGSKETQYF.

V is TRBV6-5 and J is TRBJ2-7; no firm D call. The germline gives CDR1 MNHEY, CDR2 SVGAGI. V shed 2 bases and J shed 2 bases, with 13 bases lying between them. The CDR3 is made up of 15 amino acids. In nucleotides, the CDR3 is TGTGCCAGCAGTTACGATGTCGGGTCCCCCTACGAGCAGTACTTC. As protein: CASSYDVGSPYEQYF.

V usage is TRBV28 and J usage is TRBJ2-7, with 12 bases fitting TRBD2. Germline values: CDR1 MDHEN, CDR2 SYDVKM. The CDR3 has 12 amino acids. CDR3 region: CASLAGGDEQYF. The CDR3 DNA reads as TGTGCTTCACTAGCGGGAGGCGACGAGCAGTACTTC.

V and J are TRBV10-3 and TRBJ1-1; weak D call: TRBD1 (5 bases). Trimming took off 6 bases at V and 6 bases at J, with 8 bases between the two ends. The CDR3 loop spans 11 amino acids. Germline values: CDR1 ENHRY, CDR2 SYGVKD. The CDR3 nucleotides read TGTGCCATCAGGCAGGGTCCTGAAGCTTTCTTT. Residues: CAIRQGPEAFF.

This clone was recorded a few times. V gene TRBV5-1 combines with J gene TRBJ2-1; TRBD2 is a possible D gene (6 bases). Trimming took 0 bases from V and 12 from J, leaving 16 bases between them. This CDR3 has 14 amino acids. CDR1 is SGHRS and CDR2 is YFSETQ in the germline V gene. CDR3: CASSLVGDLARQFF. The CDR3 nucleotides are TGCGCCAGCAGCTTGGTGGGGGACCTAGCGCGGCAGTTCTTC.